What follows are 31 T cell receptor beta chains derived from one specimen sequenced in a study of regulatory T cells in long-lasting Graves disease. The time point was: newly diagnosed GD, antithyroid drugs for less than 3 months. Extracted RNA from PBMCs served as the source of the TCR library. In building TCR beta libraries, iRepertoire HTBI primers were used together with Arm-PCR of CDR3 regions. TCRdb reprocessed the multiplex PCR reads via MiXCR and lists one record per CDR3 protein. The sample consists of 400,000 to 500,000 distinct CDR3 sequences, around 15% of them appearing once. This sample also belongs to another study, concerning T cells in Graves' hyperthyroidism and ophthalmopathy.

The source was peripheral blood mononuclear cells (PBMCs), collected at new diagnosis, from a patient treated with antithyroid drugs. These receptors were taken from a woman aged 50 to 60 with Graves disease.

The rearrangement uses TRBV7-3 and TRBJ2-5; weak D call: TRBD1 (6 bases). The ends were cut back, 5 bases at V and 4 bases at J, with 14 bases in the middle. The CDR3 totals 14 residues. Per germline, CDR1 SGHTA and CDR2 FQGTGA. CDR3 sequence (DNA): TGTGCCAGCAGCCAAGGCATAGGGGGAGAGACCCAGTACTTC. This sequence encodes CASSQGIGGETQYF.

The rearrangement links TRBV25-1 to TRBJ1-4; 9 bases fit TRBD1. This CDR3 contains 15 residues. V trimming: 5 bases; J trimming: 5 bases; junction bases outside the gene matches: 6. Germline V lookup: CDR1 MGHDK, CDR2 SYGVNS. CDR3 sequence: CASSLVGTGNEKLFF. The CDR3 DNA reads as TGTGCCAGCAGTCTTGTAGGGACAGGGAATGAAAAACTGTTTTTT.

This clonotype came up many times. In DNA, the CDR3 is TGTGCCACCAGTGATTGGGACGGCCCGGGGTATGAGACCCAGTACTTC. It is translated as CATSDWDGPGYETQYF. The genes are TRBV24-1 and TRBJ2-5; tentatively, D is TRBD1 or TRBD2 (5 bases each). The CDR3 totals 16 residues. V was shortened by 2 bases and J by 5 bases, with 17 bases between the two germline ends. The germline V gene has CDR1 KGHDR and CDR2 SFDVKD.

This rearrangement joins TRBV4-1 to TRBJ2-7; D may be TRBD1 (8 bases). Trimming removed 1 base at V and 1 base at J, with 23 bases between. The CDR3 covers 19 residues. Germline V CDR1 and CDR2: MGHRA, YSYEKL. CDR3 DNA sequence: TGCGCCAGCAGCCAAGCCCACGGAGGTTTACAGGGGGGGTCCTACGAGCAGTACTTC. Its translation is CASSQAHGGLQGGSYEQYF.

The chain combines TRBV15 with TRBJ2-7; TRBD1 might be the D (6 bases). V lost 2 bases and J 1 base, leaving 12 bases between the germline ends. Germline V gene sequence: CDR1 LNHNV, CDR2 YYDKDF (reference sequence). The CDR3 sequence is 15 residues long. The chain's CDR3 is CATSRTRTASYEQYF. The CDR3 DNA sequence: TGTGCCACCAGCAGAACGCGGACAGCGTCCTACGAGCAGTACTTC.

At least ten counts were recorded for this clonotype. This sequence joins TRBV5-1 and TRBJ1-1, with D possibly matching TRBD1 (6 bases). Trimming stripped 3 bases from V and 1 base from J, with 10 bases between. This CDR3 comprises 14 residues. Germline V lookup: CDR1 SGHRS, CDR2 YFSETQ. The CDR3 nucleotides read TGCGCCAGCAGCTCAAGGACAGAGAACACTGAAGCTTTCTTT. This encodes CASSSRTENTEAFF.

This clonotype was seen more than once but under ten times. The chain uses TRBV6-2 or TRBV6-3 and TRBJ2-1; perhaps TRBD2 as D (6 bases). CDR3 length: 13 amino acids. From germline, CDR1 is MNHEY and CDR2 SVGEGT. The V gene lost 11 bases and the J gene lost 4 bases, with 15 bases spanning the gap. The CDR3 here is CAGSGTLYNEQFF. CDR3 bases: TGTGCCGGATCCGGGACTCTTTACAATGAGCAGTTCTTC.

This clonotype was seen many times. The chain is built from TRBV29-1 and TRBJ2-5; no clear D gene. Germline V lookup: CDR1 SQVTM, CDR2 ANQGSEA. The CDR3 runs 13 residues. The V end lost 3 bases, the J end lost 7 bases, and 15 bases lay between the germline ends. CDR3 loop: CSVEDLPLRTQYF. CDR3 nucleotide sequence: TGCAGCGTTGAGGACCTACCTCTAAGGACCCAGTACTTC.

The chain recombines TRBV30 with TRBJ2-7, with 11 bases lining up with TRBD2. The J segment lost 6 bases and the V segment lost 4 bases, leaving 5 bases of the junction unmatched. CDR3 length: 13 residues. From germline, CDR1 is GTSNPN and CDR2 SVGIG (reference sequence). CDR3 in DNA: TGTGCCTGGACCGGGACTAGCGGTTTCGAGCAGTACTTC. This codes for CAWTGTSGFEQYF.

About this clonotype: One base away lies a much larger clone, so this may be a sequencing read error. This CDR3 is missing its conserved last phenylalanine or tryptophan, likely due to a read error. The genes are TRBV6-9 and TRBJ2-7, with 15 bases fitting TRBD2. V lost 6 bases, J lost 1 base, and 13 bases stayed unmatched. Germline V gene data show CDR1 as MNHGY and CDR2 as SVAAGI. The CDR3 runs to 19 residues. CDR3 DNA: TGTGCCAGCAGCCCCCAGGGACTAGCGGGAGGTCTAGAGTCCTACGAGCAGTACTCC. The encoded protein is CASSPQGLAGGLESYEQYS.

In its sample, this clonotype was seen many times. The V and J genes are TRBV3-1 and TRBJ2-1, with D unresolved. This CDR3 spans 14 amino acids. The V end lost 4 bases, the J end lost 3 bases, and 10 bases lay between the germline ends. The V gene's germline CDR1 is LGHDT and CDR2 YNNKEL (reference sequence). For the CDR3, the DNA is TGTGCCAGCAGCCCCCCAAGAGTCTACAATGAGCAGTTCTTC. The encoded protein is CASSPPRVYNEQFF.

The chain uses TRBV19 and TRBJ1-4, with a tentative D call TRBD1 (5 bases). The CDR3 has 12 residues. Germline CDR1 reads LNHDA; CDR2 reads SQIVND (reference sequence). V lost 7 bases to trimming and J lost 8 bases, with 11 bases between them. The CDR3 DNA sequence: TGTGCCAGTACAGGGTTTGGAGAAAAACTGTTTTTT. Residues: CASTGFGEKLFF. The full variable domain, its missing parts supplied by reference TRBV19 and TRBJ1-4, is DGGITQSPKYLFRKEGQNVTLSCEQNLNHDAMYWYRQDPGQGLRLIYYSQIVNDFQKGDIAEGYSVSREKKESFPLTVTSAQKNPTAFYLCASTGFGEKLFFGSGTQLSVL.

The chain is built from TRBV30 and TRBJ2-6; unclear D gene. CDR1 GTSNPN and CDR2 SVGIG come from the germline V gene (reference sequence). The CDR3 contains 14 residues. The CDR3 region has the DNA TGTGCTGCCGGGCCCCCCGCTGGGGCCAACGTCCTGACTTTC. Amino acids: CAAGPPAGANVLTF.

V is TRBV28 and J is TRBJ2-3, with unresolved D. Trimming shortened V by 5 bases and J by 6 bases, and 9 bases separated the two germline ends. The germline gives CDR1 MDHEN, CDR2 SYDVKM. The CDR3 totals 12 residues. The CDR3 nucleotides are TGTGCCAGCAGTCTCATTTCTGATACGCAGTATTTT. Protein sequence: CASSLISDTQYF.

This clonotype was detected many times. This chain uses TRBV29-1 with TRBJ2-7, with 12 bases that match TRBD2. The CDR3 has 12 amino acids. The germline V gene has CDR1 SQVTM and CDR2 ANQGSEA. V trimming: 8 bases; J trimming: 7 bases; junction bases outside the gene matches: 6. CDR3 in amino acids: CSSSGRAGEQYF. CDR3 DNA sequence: TGCAGCTCTAGCGGGAGGGCCGGGGAGCAGTACTTC.

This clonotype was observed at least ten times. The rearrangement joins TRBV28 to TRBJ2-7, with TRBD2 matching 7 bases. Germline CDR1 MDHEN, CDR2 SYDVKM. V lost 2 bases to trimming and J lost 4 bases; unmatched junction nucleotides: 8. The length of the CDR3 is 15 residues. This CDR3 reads CASSLKAAGKYEQYF. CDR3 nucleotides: TGTGCCAGCAGTTTAAAGGCAGCGGGAAAATACGAGCAGTACTTC.

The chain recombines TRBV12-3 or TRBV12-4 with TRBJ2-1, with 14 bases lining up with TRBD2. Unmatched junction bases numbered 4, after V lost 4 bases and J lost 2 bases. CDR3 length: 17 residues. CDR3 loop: CASSSPGLAGAYNEQFF. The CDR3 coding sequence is TGTGCCAGCAGTTCCCCGGGACTAGCGGGGGCCTACAATGAGCAGTTCTTC.

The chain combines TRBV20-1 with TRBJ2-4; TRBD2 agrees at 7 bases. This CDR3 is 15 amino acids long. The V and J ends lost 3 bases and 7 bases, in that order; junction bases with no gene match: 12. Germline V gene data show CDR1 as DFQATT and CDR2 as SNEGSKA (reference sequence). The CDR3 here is CSASLTSRILNIQYF. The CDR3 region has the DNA TGCAGTGCTAGCCTGACTAGCCGGATATTGAACATTCAGTACTTC.

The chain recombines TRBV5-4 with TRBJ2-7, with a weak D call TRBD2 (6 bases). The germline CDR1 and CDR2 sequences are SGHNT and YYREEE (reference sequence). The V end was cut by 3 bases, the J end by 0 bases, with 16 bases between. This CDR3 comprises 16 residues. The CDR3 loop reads CASSSGRWQGSYEQYF. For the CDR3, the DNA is TGTGCCAGCAGCTCAGGGAGGTGGCAGGGCTCCTACGAGCAGTACTTC.

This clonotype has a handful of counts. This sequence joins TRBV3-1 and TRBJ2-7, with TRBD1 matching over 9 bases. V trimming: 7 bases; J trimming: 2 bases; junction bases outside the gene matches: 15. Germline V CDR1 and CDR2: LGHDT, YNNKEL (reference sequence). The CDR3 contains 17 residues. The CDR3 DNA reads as TGTGCCAGCACCCTTACCGGGACAGGGAGAGGTGCCTACGAGCAGTACTTC. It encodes CASTLTGTGRGAYEQYF.

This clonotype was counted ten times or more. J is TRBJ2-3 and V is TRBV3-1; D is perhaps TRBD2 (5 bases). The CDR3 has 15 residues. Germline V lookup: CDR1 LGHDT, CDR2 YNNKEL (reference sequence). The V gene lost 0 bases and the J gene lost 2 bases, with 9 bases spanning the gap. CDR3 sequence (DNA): TGTGCCAGCAGCCAAGACCCGGACTTCACAGATACGCAGTATTTT. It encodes CASSQDPDFTDTQYF.

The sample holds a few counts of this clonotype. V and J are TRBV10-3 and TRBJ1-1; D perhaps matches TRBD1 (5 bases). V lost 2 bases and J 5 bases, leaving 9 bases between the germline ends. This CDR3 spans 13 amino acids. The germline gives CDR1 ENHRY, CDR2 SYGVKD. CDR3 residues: CAISEDGGTEAFF. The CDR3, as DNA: TGTGCCATCAGTGAGGACGGGGGTACTGAAGCTTTCTTT.

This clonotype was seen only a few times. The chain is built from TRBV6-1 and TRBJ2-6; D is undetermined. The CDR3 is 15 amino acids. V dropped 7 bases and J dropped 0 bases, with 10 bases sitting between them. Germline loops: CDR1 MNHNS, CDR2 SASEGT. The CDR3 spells CASNIAPSGANVLTF. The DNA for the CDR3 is TGTGCCAGCAACATAGCACCCTCTGGGGCCAACGTCCTGACTTTC.

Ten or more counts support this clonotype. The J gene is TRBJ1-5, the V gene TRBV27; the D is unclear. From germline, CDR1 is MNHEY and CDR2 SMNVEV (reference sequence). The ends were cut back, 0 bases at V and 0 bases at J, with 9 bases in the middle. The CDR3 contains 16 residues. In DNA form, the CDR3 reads TGTGCCAGCAGTTTATCGGGCCCTTATAGCAATCAGCCCCAGCATTTT. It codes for CASSLSGPYSNQPQHF.

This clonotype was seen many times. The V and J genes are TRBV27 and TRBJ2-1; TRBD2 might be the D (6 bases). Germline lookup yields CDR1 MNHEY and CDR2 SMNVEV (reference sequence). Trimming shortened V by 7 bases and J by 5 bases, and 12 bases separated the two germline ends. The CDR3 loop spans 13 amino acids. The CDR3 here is CASTRGSHNEQFF. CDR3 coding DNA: TGTGCCAGCACCCGGGGGTCCCACAATGAGCAGTTCTTC.

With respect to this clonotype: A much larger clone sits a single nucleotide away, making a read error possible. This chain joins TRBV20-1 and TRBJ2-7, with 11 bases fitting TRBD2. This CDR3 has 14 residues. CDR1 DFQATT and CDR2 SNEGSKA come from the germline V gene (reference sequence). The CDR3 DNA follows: TGCAGTGCAAAACTAGCGGGAGACCCCTACGAGCGGTACTTC. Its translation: CSAKLAGDPYERYF.

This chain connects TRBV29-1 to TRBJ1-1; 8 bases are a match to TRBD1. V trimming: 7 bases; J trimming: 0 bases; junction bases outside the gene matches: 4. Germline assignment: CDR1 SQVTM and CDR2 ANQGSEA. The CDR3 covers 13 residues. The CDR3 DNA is TGCAGCGCTGACAGGGGAATGAACACTGAAGCTTTCTTT. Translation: CSADRGMNTEAFF.

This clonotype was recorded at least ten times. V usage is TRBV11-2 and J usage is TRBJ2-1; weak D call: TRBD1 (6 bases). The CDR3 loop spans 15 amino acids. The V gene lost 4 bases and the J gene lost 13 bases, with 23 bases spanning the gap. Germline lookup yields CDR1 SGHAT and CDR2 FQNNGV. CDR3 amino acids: CASSSNRVRQGQQFF. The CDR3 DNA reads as TGTGCCAGCAGCTCCAATAGAGTAAGGCAGGGGCAACAGTTCTTC.

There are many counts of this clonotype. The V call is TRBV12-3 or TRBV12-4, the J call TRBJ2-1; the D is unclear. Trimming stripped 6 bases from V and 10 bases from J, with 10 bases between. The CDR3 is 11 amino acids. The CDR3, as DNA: TGTGCCAGCAGCCCCTCGAGAGAGCAGTTCTTC. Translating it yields CASSPSREQFF.

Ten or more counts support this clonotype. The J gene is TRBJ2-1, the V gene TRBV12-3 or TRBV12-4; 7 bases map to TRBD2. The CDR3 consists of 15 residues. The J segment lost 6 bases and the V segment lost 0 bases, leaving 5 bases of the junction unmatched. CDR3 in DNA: TGTGCCAGCAGTTTAGCGAGCGGGACTCTCAATGAGCAGTTCTTC. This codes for CASSLASGTLNEQFF.

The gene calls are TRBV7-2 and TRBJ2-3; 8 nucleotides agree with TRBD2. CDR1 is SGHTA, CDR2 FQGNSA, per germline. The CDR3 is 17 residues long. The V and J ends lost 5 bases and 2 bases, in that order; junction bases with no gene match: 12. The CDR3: CASSPQLAGTFTDTQYF. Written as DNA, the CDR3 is TGTGCCAGCAGCCCGCAATTAGCGGGGACCTTCACAGATACGCAGTATTTT.